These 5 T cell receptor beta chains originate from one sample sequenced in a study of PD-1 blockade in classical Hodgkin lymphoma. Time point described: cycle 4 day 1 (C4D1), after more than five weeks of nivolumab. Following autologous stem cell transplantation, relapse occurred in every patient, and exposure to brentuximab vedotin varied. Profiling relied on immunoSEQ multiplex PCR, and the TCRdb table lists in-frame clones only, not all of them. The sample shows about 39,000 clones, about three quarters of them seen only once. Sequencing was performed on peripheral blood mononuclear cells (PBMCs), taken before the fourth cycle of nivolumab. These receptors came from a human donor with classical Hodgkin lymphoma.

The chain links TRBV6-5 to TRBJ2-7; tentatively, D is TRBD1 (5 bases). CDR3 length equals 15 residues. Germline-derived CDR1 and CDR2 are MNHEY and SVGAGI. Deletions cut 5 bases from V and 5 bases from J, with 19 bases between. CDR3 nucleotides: TGTGCCAGCAGTCCCAACAGGATTCGCTTTGACGAGCAGTACTTC. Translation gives CASSPNRIRFDEQYF.

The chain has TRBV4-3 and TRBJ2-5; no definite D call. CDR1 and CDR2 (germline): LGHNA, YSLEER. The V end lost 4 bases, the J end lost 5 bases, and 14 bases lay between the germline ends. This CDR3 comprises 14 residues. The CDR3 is CASSPLLASETQYF. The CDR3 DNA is TGCGCCAGCAGCCCCCTTCTGGCGTCGGAGACCCAGTACTTC.

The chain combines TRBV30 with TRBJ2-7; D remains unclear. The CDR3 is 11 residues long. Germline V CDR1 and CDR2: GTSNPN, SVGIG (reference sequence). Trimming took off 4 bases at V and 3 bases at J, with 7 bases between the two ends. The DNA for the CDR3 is TGTGCCTGGACAGGCGGCTACGAGCAGTACTTC. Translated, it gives CAWTGGYEQYF.

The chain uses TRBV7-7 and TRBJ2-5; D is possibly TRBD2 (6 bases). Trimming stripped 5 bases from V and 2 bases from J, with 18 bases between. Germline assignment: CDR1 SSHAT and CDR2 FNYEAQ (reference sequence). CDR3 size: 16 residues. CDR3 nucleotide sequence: TGTGCCAGCAGCCGTGGAGGGGCCCTGGGGCAAGAGACCCAGTACTTC. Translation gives CASSRGGALGQETQYF.

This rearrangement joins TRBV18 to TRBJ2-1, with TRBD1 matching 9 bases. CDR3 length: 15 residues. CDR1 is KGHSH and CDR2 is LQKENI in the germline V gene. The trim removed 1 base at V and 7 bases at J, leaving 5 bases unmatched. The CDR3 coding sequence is TGTGCCAGCTCACCACGGGACAGGGACCGGAATGAGCAGTTCTTC. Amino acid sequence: CASSPRDRDRNEQFF.